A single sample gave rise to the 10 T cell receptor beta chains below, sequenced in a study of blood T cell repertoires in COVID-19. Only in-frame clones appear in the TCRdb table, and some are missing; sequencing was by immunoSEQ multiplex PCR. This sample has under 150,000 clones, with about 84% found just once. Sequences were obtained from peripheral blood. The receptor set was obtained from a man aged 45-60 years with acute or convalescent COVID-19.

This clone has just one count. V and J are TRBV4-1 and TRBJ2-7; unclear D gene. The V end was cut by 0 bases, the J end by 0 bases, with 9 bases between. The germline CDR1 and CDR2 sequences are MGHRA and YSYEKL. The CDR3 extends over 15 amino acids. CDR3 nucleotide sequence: TGCGCCAGCAGCCAAGAATGGCAGGACTCCTACGAGCAGTACGTC. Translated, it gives CASSQEWQDSYEQYV.

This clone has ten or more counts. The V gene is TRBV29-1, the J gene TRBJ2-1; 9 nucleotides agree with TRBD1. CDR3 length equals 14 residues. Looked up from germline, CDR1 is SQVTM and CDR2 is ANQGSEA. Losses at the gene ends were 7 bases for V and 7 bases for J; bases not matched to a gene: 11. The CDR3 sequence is CSGLDRGVSNEQFF. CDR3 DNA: TGCAGCGGCTTGGACAGGGGTGTCTCAAATGAGCAGTTCTTC.

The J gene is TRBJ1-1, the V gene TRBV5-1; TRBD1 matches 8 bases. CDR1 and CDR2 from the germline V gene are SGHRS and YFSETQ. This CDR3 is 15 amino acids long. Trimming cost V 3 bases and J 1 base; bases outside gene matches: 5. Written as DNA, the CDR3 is TGCGCCAGCAGCTCAGGACAGGGAGAGAACACTGAAGCTTTCTTT. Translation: CASSSGQGENTEAFF.

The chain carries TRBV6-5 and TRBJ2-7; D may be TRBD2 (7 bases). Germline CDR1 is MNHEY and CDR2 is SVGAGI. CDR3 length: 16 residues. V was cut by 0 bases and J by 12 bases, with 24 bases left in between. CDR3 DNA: TGTGCCAGCAGTTACTCAGGGGGGGAGTCCCACACGAGGCTGTACTTC. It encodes CASSYSGGESHTRLYF.

The DNA for the CDR3 is TGTGCCAGCAGCCAAGGTAGCGGGGGGGCGTCGGTCCACAATGAGCAGTTCTTC. It codes for CASSQGSGGASVHNEQFF. The chain has TRBV3-1 (or the pseudogene TRBV3-2) and TRBJ2-1, with 11 bases matching TRBD2. J gave up 5 bases and V 1 base, and 10 bases lay outside the gene matches. This CDR3 region has 18 residues. Germline CDR1 and CDR2: LGHDT and YNNKEL (reference sequence).

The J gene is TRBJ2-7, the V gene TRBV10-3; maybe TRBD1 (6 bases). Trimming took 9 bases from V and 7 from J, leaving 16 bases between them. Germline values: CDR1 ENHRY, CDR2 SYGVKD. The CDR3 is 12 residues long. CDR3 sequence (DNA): TGTGCCATTCAGGGGTCGTCGTGGGAGCAGTACTTC. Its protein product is CAIQGSSWEQYF.

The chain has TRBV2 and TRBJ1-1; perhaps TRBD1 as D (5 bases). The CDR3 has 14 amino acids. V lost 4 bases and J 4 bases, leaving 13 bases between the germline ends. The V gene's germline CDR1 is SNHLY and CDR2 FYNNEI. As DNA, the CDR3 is TGTGCCAGCAGTGGAGGGCAGGGAGGCACTGAAGCTTTCTTT. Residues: CASSGGQGGTEAFF.

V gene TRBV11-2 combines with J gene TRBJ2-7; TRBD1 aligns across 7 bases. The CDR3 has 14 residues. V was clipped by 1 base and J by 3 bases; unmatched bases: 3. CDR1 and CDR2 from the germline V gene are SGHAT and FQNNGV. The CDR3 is CASSLGDRVYEQYV. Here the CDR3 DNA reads TGTGCCAGCAGCTTAGGGGACAGAGTCTACGAGCAGTACGTC.

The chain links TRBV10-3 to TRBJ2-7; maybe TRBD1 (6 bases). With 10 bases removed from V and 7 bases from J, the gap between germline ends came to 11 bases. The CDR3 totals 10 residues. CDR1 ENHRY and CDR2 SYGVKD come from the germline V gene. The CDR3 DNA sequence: TGTGCCACACAGGGAACGGAGCAGTACTTC. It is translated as CATQGTEQYF.

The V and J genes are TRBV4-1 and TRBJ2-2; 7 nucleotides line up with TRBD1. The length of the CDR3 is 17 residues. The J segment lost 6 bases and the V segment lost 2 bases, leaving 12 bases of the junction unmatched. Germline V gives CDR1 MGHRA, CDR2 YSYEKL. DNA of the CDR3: TGCGCCAGCAGCCAAAACCCGACAGGGTTGTATCCCGGGGAGCTGTTTTTT. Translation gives CASSQNPTGLYPGELFF.